The 3 T cell receptor beta chains below come from one sample, sequenced in a study of T cell responses to AZD1222 COVID-19 vaccine. Clones were sequenced by immunoSEQ multiplex PCR, and TCRdb holds only the in-frame ones, with some missing. The sample gives 150,000 to 200,000 clones, around 93% of which show up once; 2.3% is in the top ten. This specimen consisted of peripheral blood, obtained on day 0 of AZD1222 vaccination. These receptors came from an adult in good health.

This clone has just one count. CDR3 DNA: TGTGCCAGCAGCCCTAAGAGAGGGACCACAGATACGCAGTATTTT. It codes for CASSPKRGTTDTQYF. The V and J genes are TRBV7-3 and TRBJ2-3; D is tentatively TRBD1 or TRBD2 (5 bases each). Trimming shortened V by 5 bases and J by 2 bases, and 14 bases separated the two germline ends. The CDR3 has 15 amino acids. In germline, CDR1 is SGHTA, CDR2 FQGTGA.

Written as DNA, the CDR3 is TGCGCCAGCAGCCCCGTAGTGACTAGCGGGGTATACAATGAGCAGTTCTTC. Its translation is CASSPVVTSGVYNEQFF. J is TRBJ2-1 and V is TRBV4-1, with 11 positions matching TRBD2. CDR3 length: 17 amino acids. CDR1 and CDR2 from the germline V gene are MGHRA and YSYEKL. With V trimmed by 4 bases and J by 4 bases, 9 bases remained unmatched.

V usage is TRBV25-1 and J usage is TRBJ1-6; a possible D gene is TRBD1 (5 bases). There are 15 residues in the CDR3. The germline V and J ends were trimmed by 2 bases and 8 bases, with 13 bases remaining between them. Germline CDR1 MGHDK, CDR2 SYGVNS. CDR3 amino acids: CASSEVGRAHSPLHF. DNA of the CDR3: TGTGCCAGCAGTGAAGTTGGCAGGGCGCATTCACCCCTCCACTTT.